Presented here are 14 T cell receptor beta chains from one specimen sequenced in a study of blood T cell repertoires in COVID-19. This table comes from immunoSEQ multiplex PCR, and its TCRdb copy is limited to in-frame clones, with some not included. The sample lists around 280,000 clones, roughly 86% seen once, with approximately 11% in the top ten. Sequencing used peripheral blood. These TCRs come from a woman aged 25 to 39 with COVID-19, enrolled during active disease.

This clone came up once. This chain joins TRBV24-1 and TRBJ2-1; D gene uncertain. V was shortened by 3 bases and J by 0 bases, with 8 bases between the two germline ends. The CDR3 is 15 amino acids. Germline V gene data show CDR1 as KGHDR and CDR2 as SFDVKD. CDR3 sequence: CATSDGPSSYNEQFF. CDR3 bases: TGTGCCACCAGTGATGGGCCGAGCTCCTACAATGAGCAGTTCTTC.

This chain joins TRBV5-1 and TRBJ1-4, with TRBD1 as a possible D gene (6 bases). There are 15 residues in the CDR3. V lost 6 bases and J 5 bases, leaving 17 bases between the germline ends. Per germline, CDR1 SGHRS and CDR2 YFSETQ. The CDR3 DNA reads TGCGCCAGCACCCTACAGGGAGAACGGAATGAAAAACTGTTTTTT. Protein: CASTLQGERNEKLFF.

This chain uses TRBV28 with TRBJ2-2; D is perhaps TRBD2 (6 bases). CDR1 and CDR2 from the germline V gene are MDHEN and SYDVKM. Trimming left V 5 bases short and J 2 bases short, with 12 bases between. CDR3 length equals 15 residues. Written as DNA, the CDR3 is TGTGCCAGCAGTCAGACTAGGGGCAACACCGGGGAGCTGTTTTTT. This sequence encodes CASSQTRGNTGELFF.

This sequence joins TRBV5-1 and TRBJ2-1; 7 positions match TRBD2. The germline gives CDR1 SGHRS, CDR2 YFSETQ. J was trimmed by 6 bases and V by 6 bases; bases with no gene match: 21. This CDR3 contains 18 residues. For the CDR3, the DNA is TGCGCCAGCAACCCCCGACTAGTAGGCGGAGGGAGGGGCAATGAGCAGTTCTTC. Translated, it gives CASNPRLVGGGRGNEQFF.

The chain joins TRBV5-6 to TRBJ2-3; D gene ambiguous. Germline assignment: CDR1 SGHDT and CDR2 YYEEEE. The ends were cut back, 1 base at V and 1 base at J, with 4 bases in the middle. The CDR3 is 13 residues long. CDR3 sequence reads: CASSLSGTDTQYF. CDR3 nucleotide sequence: TGTGCCAGCAGCTTGTCCGGCACAGATACGCAGTATTTT.

The rearrangement joins TRBV5-1 to TRBJ2-3; D gene uncertain. V lost 3 bases, J lost 3 bases, and 11 bases lay in between. The CDR3 contains 14 residues. Germline V gives CDR1 SGHRS, CDR2 YFSETQ. The CDR3 bases are TGCGCCAGCAGCTGGAGCGACGGGACAGATACGCAGTATTTT. This codes for CASSWSDGTDTQYF.

This chain joins TRBV2 and TRBJ2-3; D may be TRBD2 (6 bases). Germline V gene lookup returns CDR1 SNHLY and CDR2 FYNNEI. The CDR3 is 13 amino acids. V was clipped by 8 bases and J by 3 bases, with 12 bases between them. The chain's CDR3 is CASLRDLTDTQYF. Here the CDR3 DNA reads TGTGCCAGCTTGCGGGACCTGACAGATACGCAGTATTTT.

A word on this clone: Other DNA sequences from this sample encode an identical CDR3 as well. CDR3 region: CASSPGGGYGYTF. In DNA form, the CDR3 reads TGTGCCAGCAGTCCAGGGGGCGGATATGGCTACACCTTC. V gene TRBV6-5 combines with J gene TRBJ1-2; 8 bases line up with TRBD1. The V gene's germline CDR1 is MNHEY and CDR2 SVGAGI. The CDR3 extends over 13 amino acids. J was trimmed by 5 bases and V by 5 bases; bases with no gene match: 4.

V usage is TRBV27 and J usage is TRBJ1-5; D is undetermined. V was cut by 2 bases and J by 1 base, with 9 bases left in between. Germline V gene data show CDR1 as MNHEY and CDR2 as SMNVEV (reference sequence). This CDR3 comprises 15 residues. CDR3 in DNA: TGTGCCAGCAGTTTACGGGGTCTGAGCAATCAGCCCCAGCATTTT. This translates into CASSLRGLSNQPQHF.

V usage is TRBV10-3 and J usage is TRBJ2-7, with no clear D. The germline V gene has CDR1 ENHRY and CDR2 SYGVKD. The V gene lost 4 bases and the J gene lost 5 bases, with 6 bases spanning the gap. The CDR3 extends over 11 amino acids. The CDR3 nucleotides read TGTGCCATCAGTGGAGGCCACGAGCAGTACTTC. Its translation is CAISGGHEQYF.

This clone was counted a few times. The chain combines TRBV7-3 with TRBJ2-2; TRBD1 matches at 10 bases. Per the germline V gene, CDR1 is SGHTA and CDR2 is FQGTGA. With 1 base clipped from V and 3 bases from J, the junction kept 5 bases outside the gene matches. The CDR3 has 17 amino acids. CDR3 loop: CASSLKVGTGDTGELFF. In DNA, the CDR3 is TGTGCCAGCAGCTTAAAAGTAGGGACAGGGGACACCGGGGAGCTGTTTTTT.

This clone turned up a few times. The CDR3 bases are TGCGCCAGCAGCCCACTGGGGACAGAAAATCAGCCCCAGCATTTT. It translates to CASSPLGTENQPQHF. V and J are TRBV5-1 and TRBJ1-5, with 7 positions matching TRBD1. This CDR3 comprises 15 residues. Germline lookup yields CDR1 SGHRS and CDR2 YFSETQ. Losses at the gene ends were 4 bases for V and 4 bases for J; bases not matched to a gene: 8.

J is TRBJ2-1 and V is TRBV18; 12 bases align to TRBD2. The CDR3 totals 17 residues. Per germline, CDR1 KGHSH and CDR2 LQKENI. V lost 2 bases, J lost 2 bases, and 4 bases stayed unmatched. The CDR3 spells CASSPRTSGKTYNEQFF. The CDR3 DNA reads TGTGCCAGCTCACCAAGGACTAGCGGGAAGACCTACAATGAGCAGTTCTTC.

The chain carries TRBV19 and TRBJ2-1; 12 bases line up with TRBD2. V lost 4 bases and J lost 9; bases outside the gene matches: 7. This CDR3 contains 15 residues. Germline loops: CDR1 LNHDA, CDR2 SQIVND (reference sequence). CDR3 sequence (DNA): TGTGCCAGTAGTACGACTAGCGGGAGTCTTGGTGAGCAGTTCTTC. Protein product: CASSTTSGSLGEQFF.